These 17 T cell receptor beta chains share one sample of origin, sequenced in a study of technical replicates of blood from several donors. Sequencing used immunoSEQ multiplex PCR; TCRdb keeps in-frame clones, though not all of them. The table records more than 65,000 clones, about 94% of them present only once. The sample was T cells isolated from PBMCs. These TCRs come from a human donor in good health.

The rearrangement uses TRBV5-8 and TRBJ2-7; D call uncertain. Germline loops: CDR1 SGHTS, CDR2 YDEGEE. Trimming stripped 4 bases from V and 4 bases from J, with 9 bases between. This CDR3 is 12 amino acids long. For the CDR3, the DNA is TGTGCCAGCAGCCTGGACGGGTACGAGCAGTACTTC. It translates to CASSLDGYEQYF.

The chain carries TRBV7-9 and TRBJ1-5; D is unclear. CDR3 length: 16 residues. Trimming pared 2 bases from V and 4 bases from J, leaving 15 bases between. From germline, CDR1 is SEHNR and CDR2 FQNEAQ (reference sequence). The CDR3 is CASSLNRLGRNQPQHF. The CDR3 region has the DNA TGTGCCAGCAGCTTAAACCGCCTTGGGAGGAATCAGCCCCAGCATTTT.

The chain combines TRBV4-3 with TRBJ2-7; TRBD2 might be the D (6 bases). Germline lookup yields CDR1 LGHNA and CDR2 YSLEER. The V and J ends lost 1 base and 3 bases respectively, with 16 bases between them. The CDR3 has 16 amino acids. CDR3 nucleotides: TGCGCCAGCAGCCAAGGCACCGGGACTGTATACTACGAGCAGTACTTC. It is translated as CASSQGTGTVYYEQYF.

The rearrangement links TRBV9 to TRBJ1-4; 7 bases agree with TRBD1. V was clipped by 3 bases and J by 6 bases; unmatched bases: 8. The CDR3 runs to 15 residues. CDR1 and CDR2 (germline): SGDLS, YYNGEE. The CDR3 is CASSATGTEYEKLFF. As DNA, the CDR3 is TGTGCCAGCAGCGCTACCGGGACAGAGTATGAAAAACTGTTTTTT.

CDR3 coding DNA: TGTGCCAGCAGTGATAGAGGACAGGGAATGAACACTGAAGCTTTCTTT. As protein: CASSDRGQGMNTEAFF. The rearrangement links TRBV6-1 to TRBJ1-1, with 8 bases lining up with TRBD1. V lost 3 bases, J lost 0 bases, and 6 bases stayed unmatched. The CDR3 runs 16 residues. Germline V gene data show CDR1 as MNHNS and CDR2 as SASEGT.

The chain joins TRBV9 to TRBJ2-3; D remains ambiguous. Trimming cost V 0 bases and J 1 base, with 9 bases left between them. The CDR3 length is 15 residues. The germline V gene encodes CDR1 SGDLS and CDR2 YYNGEE. The CDR3 loop reads CASSVGSTGTDTQYF. Here the CDR3 DNA reads TGTGCCAGCAGCGTAGGTAGTACGGGCACAGATACGCAGTATTTT.

This clone was observed a single time. This sequence joins TRBV7-6 and TRBJ1-5, with 7 bases identical to TRBD1. CDR3 size: 15 residues. The J segment lost 5 bases and the V segment lost 3 bases, leaving 7 bases of the junction unmatched. Germline values: CDR1 SGHVS, CDR2 FNYEAQ. The CDR3 spells CASSFTLQGYQPQHF. The CDR3 DNA follows: TGTGCCAGCAGCTTTACCTTACAGGGGTATCAGCCCCAGCATTTT.

The chain combines TRBV9 with TRBJ2-1, with 13 bases lining up with TRBD2. The germline V gene encodes CDR1 SGDLS and CDR2 YYNGEE. V shed 4 bases and J 9 bases; nucleotides not matched to a gene: 7. The CDR3 loop spans 15 amino acids. The CDR3 region has the DNA TGTGCCAGCAGCAAACTAGCGGGAGGGCCTAGTGAGCAGTTCTTC. Protein: CASSKLAGGPSEQFF.

V is TRBV29-1 and J is TRBJ1-2; 8 nucleotides align to TRBD1. In germline, CDR1 is SQVTM, CDR2 ANQGSEA. The trim removed 3 bases at V and 4 bases at J, leaving 7 bases unmatched. This CDR3 contains 14 residues. For the CDR3, the DNA is TGCAGCGTTGATCGAGACAGGGGCCTCTATGGCTACACCTTC. Amino acids: CSVDRDRGLYGYTF.

The rearrangement joins TRBV15 to TRBJ2-1; TRBD2 matches at 8 bases. V dropped 8 bases and J dropped 0; count of bases not matched to a gene: 12. Germline V CDR1 and CDR2: LNHNV, YYDKDF (reference sequence). The CDR3 consists of 17 residues. The CDR3 region is CATFWSGSISSYNEQFF. The CDR3 DNA reads as TGTGCCACCTTTTGGAGCGGGAGTATTAGCTCCTACAATGAGCAGTTCTTC.

The chain has TRBV27 and TRBJ2-7; 7 bases agree with TRBD2. The CDR3 has 15 amino acids. V lost 4 bases to trimming and J lost 0 bases; unmatched junction nucleotides: 6. Germline V CDR1 and CDR2: MNHEY, SMNVEV (reference sequence). In DNA form, the CDR3 reads TGTGCCAGCAGTTATGGACTAGGGAGCTCCTACGAGCAGTACTTC. Translated, it gives CASSYGLGSSYEQYF.

Here the CDR3 reads CASRRYLGEQYF. The CDR3 DNA follows: TGTGCCAGCAGGCGATATCTAGGCGAGCAGTACTTC. The chain links TRBV6-5 to TRBJ2-5; D is unclear. The J call is doubtful: the DNA matches TRBJ2-7 better. The CDR3 loop spans 12 amino acids. Germline V gives CDR1 MNHEY, CDR2 SVGAGI.

The rearrangement links TRBV7-9 to TRBJ2-1, with D uncertain. CDR1 is SEHNR and CDR2 is FQNEAQ in the germline V gene (reference sequence). This CDR3 has 15 amino acids. V was clipped by 2 bases and J by 7 bases, with 15 bases between them. The CDR3 sequence is CASSLSSGGPNEQFF. The CDR3 DNA reads as TGTGCCAGCAGCTTAAGTAGTGGTGGGCCAAATGAGCAGTTCTTC.

The chain couples TRBV6-1 to TRBJ2-4, with D possibly being TRBD2 (6 bases). From germline, CDR1 is MNHNS and CDR2 SASEGT. This CDR3 comprises 16 residues. Trimming pared 4 bases from V and 2 bases from J, leaving 15 bases between. The CDR3 reads CASSVGTGGTKNIQYF. CDR3 coding DNA: TGTGCCAGCAGTGTAGGGACGGGCGGGACCAAAAACATTCAGTACTTC.

The chain couples TRBV19 to TRBJ2-7, with 8 bases lining up with TRBD2. CDR3 length: 17 amino acids. Germline V gene data show CDR1 as LNHDA and CDR2 as SQIVND (reference sequence). The V segment lost 1 base and the J segment 2 bases; nucleotides outside the gene matches: 10. DNA of the CDR3: TGTGCCAGTAGTATAGTTGGCCTGAGCGGGAGAGCCTACGAGCAGTACTTC. Protein: CASSIVGLSGRAYEQYF.

This rearrangement joins TRBV11-3 to TRBJ2-7; a possible D gene is TRBD1 (6 bases). Trimming shortened V by 9 bases and J by 2 bases, and 14 bases separated the two germline ends. CDR1 SGHNT and CDR2 YENEEA come from the germline V gene. This CDR3 comprises 13 residues. The DNA for the CDR3 is TGTGCCAGGAGGTTAACAGGGACCTACGAGCAGTACTTC. Its translation: CARRLTGTYEQYF.

The CDR3 DNA reads TGCGCCAGCAGTTACAATGGACAGGGGCTCTACGAGCAGTACTTC. Its translation is CASSYNGQGLYEQYF. The J gene is TRBJ2-7, the V gene TRBV4-1; the match to TRBD1 covers 9 bases. CDR3 length: 15 amino acids. Per germline, CDR1 MGHRA and CDR2 YSYEKL. V lost 6 bases, J lost 3 bases, and 9 bases stayed unmatched.